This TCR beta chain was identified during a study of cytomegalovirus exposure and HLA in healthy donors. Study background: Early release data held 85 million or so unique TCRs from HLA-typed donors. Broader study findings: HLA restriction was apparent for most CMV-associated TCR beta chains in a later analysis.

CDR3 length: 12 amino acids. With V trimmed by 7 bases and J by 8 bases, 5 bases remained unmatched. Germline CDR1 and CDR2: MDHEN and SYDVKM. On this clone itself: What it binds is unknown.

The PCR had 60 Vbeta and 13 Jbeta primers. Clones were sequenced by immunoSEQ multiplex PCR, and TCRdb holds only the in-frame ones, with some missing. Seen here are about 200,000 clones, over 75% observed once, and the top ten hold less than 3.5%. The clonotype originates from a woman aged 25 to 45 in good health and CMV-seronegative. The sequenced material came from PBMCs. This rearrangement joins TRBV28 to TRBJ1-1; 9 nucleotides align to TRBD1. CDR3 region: CASTPGTGEAFF. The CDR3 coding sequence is TGTGCCAGCACCCCCGGGACAGGGGAAGCTTTCTTT.